This note documents a single TCR beta chain sequence. Its antigen remains unidentified. This entry belongs to a study of blood T cells in healthy people across ages. Regarding the study as a whole: Naive T cell percentage by flow cytometry tracked strongly with beta diversity.

A second PCR, run for about 7 to 11 cycles, used a sample-barcoded 5' primer plus a J-beta primer mix. Every individual sample yielded 2.5 million or more paired-end reads (each containing CDR3). TCRdb reprocessed the 5' RACE reads via MiXCR and lists one record per CDR3 protein. This repertoire shows 700,000 to 950,000 distinct CDR3 sequences, more than 45% found once; its top ten account for over 20%. In germline, CDR1 is SGHVS, CDR2 FQNEAQ. The CDR3 loop spans 15 amino acids. V was shortened by 1 base and J by 8 bases, with 17 bases between the two germline ends. This chain connects TRBV7-8 to TRBJ1-1; D is unclear. This clonotype originated in a man aged 30 to 39 in good health. The sequenced material came from blood. In DNA, the CDR3 is TGTGCCAGCAGCTTAGTAAGCGGCCCGCCCTCCGAAGCTTTCTTT. Translating it yields CASSLVSGPPSEAFF.